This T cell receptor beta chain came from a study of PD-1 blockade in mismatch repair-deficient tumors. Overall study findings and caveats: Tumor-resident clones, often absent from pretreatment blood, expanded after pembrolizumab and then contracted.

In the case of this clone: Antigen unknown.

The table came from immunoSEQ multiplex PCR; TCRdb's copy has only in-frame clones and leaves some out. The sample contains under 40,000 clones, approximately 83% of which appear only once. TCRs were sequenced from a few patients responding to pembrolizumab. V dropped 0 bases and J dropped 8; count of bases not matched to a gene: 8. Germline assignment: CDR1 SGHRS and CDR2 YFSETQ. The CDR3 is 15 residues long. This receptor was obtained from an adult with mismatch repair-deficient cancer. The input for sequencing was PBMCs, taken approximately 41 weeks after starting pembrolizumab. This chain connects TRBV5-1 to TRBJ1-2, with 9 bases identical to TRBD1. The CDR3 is CASSLDRGLWEGYTF. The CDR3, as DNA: TGCGCCAGCAGCTTGGACAGGGGGCTATGGGAGGGCTACACCTTC.